These 17 T cell receptor beta chains came from one sample sequenced in a study of identical twins. TCRdb fed the 5' RACE reads into MiXCR, producing one record per CDR3 protein. The sample consists of about 240,000 distinct CDR3 sequences, about 7.5% of them appearing once. The data also belong to a second study, concerning yellow fever vaccine responses in identical twins.

The sequenced material came from CD8+ T cells sorted from blood. The receptors derive from a woman between 18 and 29 years old in good health.

The chain couples TRBV10-3 to TRBJ2-3; D might be TRBD2 (6 bases). V was shortened by 4 bases and J by 2 bases, with 13 bases between the two germline ends. Looked up from germline, CDR1 is ENHRY and CDR2 is SYGVKD. This CDR3 has 15 amino acids. CDR3 region: CAISAPGATTDTQYF. The CDR3, as DNA: TGTGCCATCAGTGCCCCGGGAGCTACCACAGATACGCAGTATTTT.

V and J are TRBV12-3 or TRBV12-4 and TRBJ2-7, with 7 bases that match TRBD1. The CDR3 loop spans 15 amino acids. J lost 1 base, V lost 4 bases, and 7 bases had no gene match. The chain's CDR3 is CASSSDRVESYEQYF. The DNA for the CDR3 is TGTGCCAGCAGTTCCGACAGGGTGGAGTCCTACGAGCAGTACTTC.

The rearrangement joins TRBV6-1 to TRBJ2-7, with D possibly TRBD1 on 5 matching bases. The germline V gene encodes CDR1 MNHNS and CDR2 SASEGT. The CDR3 contains 14 residues. With 2 bases removed from V and 7 bases from J, the gap between germline ends came to 15 bases. CDR3: CASSERGHPWEQYF. The CDR3 nucleotides are TGTGCCAGCAGTGAAAGGGGTCACCCCTGGGAGCAGTACTTC.

This clonotype was recorded many times. This chain connects TRBV20-1 to TRBJ2-7; 9 bases match TRBD1. Germline values: CDR1 DFQATT, CDR2 SNEGSKA (reference sequence). This CDR3 region has 13 residues. V gave up 3 bases and J gave up 4 bases; unmatched junction bases: 4. In DNA, the CDR3 is TGCAGTGCTAGGGGGGACAGGGATTACGAGCAGTACTTC. Amino acids: CSARGDRDYEQYF.

Notes on this clonotype: An end of the junction does not agree with germline; a read error may underlie this. This chain uses TRBV6-5 with TRBJ2-6; TRBD1 aligns across 9 bases. The germline gives CDR1 MNHEY, CDR2 SVGAGI. The CDR3 is made up of 17 amino acids. CDR3 DNA: TGTGCCATCAGTTACCGGGACAGGGTCGCTGGGGCCAACGTCCTGACTTTC. Amino acids: CAISYRDRVAGANVLTF.

This clonotype turned up a few times. This chain joins TRBV28 and TRBJ2-7; D not resolved. The V end lost 3 bases, the J end lost 5 bases, and 11 bases lay between the germline ends. The V gene's germline CDR1 is MDHEN and CDR2 SYDVKM. This CDR3 contains 13 residues. The CDR3 coding sequence is TGTGCCAGCAGTTTCCGGAGAATCCACGAGCAGTACTTC. Protein sequence: CASSFRRIHEQYF.

The table lists this clonotype with many counts. The genes are TRBV7-9 and TRBJ1-2, with D possibly being TRBD1 (6 bases). Trimming shortened V by 5 bases and J by 5 bases, and 21 bases separated the two germline ends. From germline, CDR1 is SEHNR and CDR2 FQNEAQ (reference sequence). The CDR3 contains 16 residues. CDR3 protein: CASSQGQGAYTYGYTF. The DNA for the CDR3 is TGTGCCAGCAGCCAGGGACAAGGGGCCTATACATATGGCTACACCTTC.

There are many counts of this clonotype. The CDR3 DNA sequence: TGTGCCAGCAGTTTAGGCAGGGGAAACACCGGGGAGCTGTTTTTT. Its translation: CASSLGRGNTGELFF. The genes are TRBV12-3 or TRBV12-4 and TRBJ2-2; possibly TRBD1 for D (6 bases). The CDR3 has 15 amino acids. V lost 1 base, J lost 2 bases, and 8 bases lay in between.

This clonotype was detected only a few times. V is TRBV7-6 and J is TRBJ2-7; 11 bases fit TRBD2. The V and J ends lost 5 bases and 5 bases, in that order; junction bases with no gene match: 8. The CDR3 consists of 15 residues. The germline CDR1 and CDR2 sequences are SGHVS and FNYEAQ. The DNA of the CDR3 is TGTGCCAGCAGCATAACTAGCGGGAGTATCCACGAGCAGTACTTC. Translation gives CASSITSGSIHEQYF.

At least ten counts were recorded for this clonotype. Here the CDR3 reads CASSSYSLEVDEQFF. The DNA for the CDR3 is TGCGCCAGCAGCTCCTATAGCCTTGAGGTCGATGAGCAGTTCTTC. The chain uses TRBV5-1 and TRBJ2-1; unclear D gene. This CDR3 has 15 amino acids. V was clipped by 3 bases and J by 8 bases, with 18 bases between them. Looked up from germline, CDR1 is SGHRS and CDR2 is YFSETQ. The whole variable domain, filled in from reference TRBV5-1 and TRBJ2-1, reads KAGVTQTPRYLIKTRGQQVTLSCSPISGHRSVSWYQQTPGQGLQFLFEYFSETQRNKGNFPGRFSGRQFSNSRSEMNVSTLELGDSALYLCASSSYSLEVDEQFFGPGTRLTVL.

Many counts were recorded for this clonotype. This chain uses TRBV20-1 with TRBJ1-5; D ambiguous. The CDR3 totals 14 residues. V was cut by 3 bases and J by 0 bases, with 9 bases left in between. CDR1 DFQATT and CDR2 SNEGSKA come from the germline V gene (reference sequence). CDR3: CSASPDRSNQPQHF. CDR3 DNA sequence: TGCAGTGCTAGTCCCGATCGTAGCAATCAGCCCCAGCATTTT.

The chain recombines TRBV14 with TRBJ1-1, with 7 bases lining up with TRBD1. V trimming: 4 bases; J trimming: 1 base; junction bases outside the gene matches: 9. Germline CDR1 and CDR2: SGHDN and FVKESK. The CDR3 consists of 16 residues. The CDR3 DNA is TGTGCCAGCAGCCTAGCCTCCGGGACAGCGAACACTGAAGCTTTCTTT. It encodes CASSLASGTANTEAFF.

This clonotype occurred many times. The V call is TRBV28, the J call TRBJ2-7, with 13 bases matching TRBD2. V trimming: 1 base; J trimming: 7 bases; junction bases outside the gene matches: 10. CDR1 is MDHEN, CDR2 SYDVKM, per germline. The CDR3 is 17 residues long. The CDR3 spells CASSLSGTSGAECEQYF. CDR3 bases: TGTGCCAGCAGTTTATCCGGGACTAGCGGGGCTGAGTGTGAGCAGTACTTC. Combining the CDR3 with reference TRBV28 and TRBJ2-7 gives the whole variable domain DVKVTQSSRYLVKRTGEKVFLECVQDMDHENMFWYRQDPGLGLRLIYFSYDVKMKEKGDIPEGYSVSREKKERFSLILESASTNQTSMYLCASSLSGTSGAECEQYFGPGTRLTVT.

This clonotype showed up just a few times. The chain carries TRBV12-3 or TRBV12-4 and TRBJ2-2; no firm D call. Trimming left V 4 bases short and J 3 bases short, with 9 bases between. The CDR3 sequence is 14 residues long. The CDR3 region is CASSSFVDTGELFF. CDR3 nucleotides: TGTGCCAGCAGTTCCTTTGTGGACACCGGGGAGCTGTTTTTT.

This chain connects TRBV10-3 to TRBJ2-3; 14 bases align to TRBD2. The V gene's germline CDR1 is ENHRY and CDR2 SYGVKD. The CDR3 has 19 amino acids. V lost 5 bases, J lost 7 bases, and 17 bases stayed unmatched. Written as DNA, the CDR3 is TGTGCCATCAGTACACCCCCGGGACTAGCGGGAGACGGCGGAAATACGCAGTATTTT. Its translation: CAISTPPGLAGDGGNTQYF.

There are a few counts of this clonotype. This chain uses TRBV4-2 with TRBJ1-1, with D possibly TRBD1 on 5 matching bases. Per germline, CDR1 LGHNA and CDR2 YNFKEQ. V shed 0 bases and J shed 8 bases, with 10 bases lying between them. The CDR3 spans 13 residues. The CDR3 sequence is CASSQEGVAEAFF. DNA for the CDR3: TGTGCCAGCAGCCAAGAGGGGGTGGCGGAAGCTTTCTTT.

This clonotype was recorded many times. In DNA form, the CDR3 reads TGTGCCAGCGGGGCCTTTCCGTTCTCCTACAATGAGCAGTTCTTC. Translation: CASGAFPFSYNEQFF. The V call is TRBV2, the J call TRBJ2-1, with TRBD1 as a possible D gene (5 bases). This CDR3 contains 15 residues. V shed 8 bases and J shed 0 bases, with 14 bases lying between them. CDR1 is SNHLY, CDR2 FYNNEI, per germline.